Following are 25 T cell receptor beta chains from one sample sequenced in a study of blood T cell repertoires in COVID-19 (dated by TCRdb to the early 2020s). Libraries were prepared through the immunoSEQ multiplex PCR assay. TCRdb stores this immuneACCESS table with in-frame sequences only. Part of the clones is absent; in the studies checked, under half of the shortfall reflects unresolved V genes, and no reason is known for the rest. The sample records 130,000 to 150,000 clones, 88% of which are singletons. The ten largest clones add up to 0.95% to 1.5% of the sample. Sample: PBMCs or T cells enriched from blood (not recorded which). Receptors were obtained from a woman under 40 with acute COVID-19.

CDR3 DNA: TGTGCCAGCAGACTAGATCGCGGGAAAGGAGATACGCAGTATTTT. This translates into CASRLDRGKGDTQYF. This chain connects TRBV6-5 to TRBJ2-3, with a weak D call TRBD2 (6 bases). The germline V gene encodes CDR1 MNHEY and CDR2 SVGAGI. V shed 6 bases and J shed 5 bases, with 18 bases lying between them. The CDR3 has 15 residues.

The chain is built from TRBV28 and TRBJ1-5; perhaps TRBD1 as D (5 bases). V was cut by 10 bases and J by 12 bases, with 19 bases left in between. Germline V gene data show CDR1 as MDHEN and CDR2 as SYDVKM. CDR3 length: 12 residues. The CDR3 reads CATRGGLSNQHF. The DNA of the CDR3 is TGTGCCACCCGGGGGGGTCTGAGTAACCAGCATTTT.

The rearrangement uses TRBV30 and TRBJ2-3, with D perhaps TRBD2 (5 bases). This CDR3 is 17 amino acids long. V gave up 2 bases and J gave up 0 bases, with 18 bases separating them. The germline gives CDR1 GTSNPN, CDR2 SVGIG (reference sequence). This CDR3 is CAWSSVFPGSSTDTQYF. The CDR3, as DNA: TGTGCCTGGAGTAGTGTGTTTCCGGGATCTAGCACAGATACGCAGTATTTT.

This chain joins TRBV7-2 and TRBJ1-3; the match to TRBD1 covers 7 bases. The length of the CDR3 is 16 residues. Germline values: CDR1 SGHTA, CDR2 FQGNSA. V lost 1 base and J lost 0; bases outside the gene matches: 3. CDR3 in amino acids: CASSLGGQYSGNTIYF. CDR3 bases: TGTGCCAGCAGCTTAGGGGGACAGTACTCTGGAAACACCATATATTTT.

The chain is built from TRBV6-5 and TRBJ2-2; D is perhaps TRBD1 (5 bases). V lost 6 bases and J lost 11, with 19 bases in between. The CDR3 consists of 14 residues. Germline assignment: CDR1 MNHEY and CDR2 SVGAGI. This CDR3 is CASREDTRVGELFF. The CDR3 nucleotides are TGTGCCAGCAGAGAGGACACACGAGTAGGAGAGCTGTTTTTT.

Here the CDR3 reads CASRENAGSEAFF. The CDR3 coding sequence is TGTGCCAGCAGAGAAAATGCAGGGTCTGAAGCTTTCTTT. V and J are TRBV6-4 and TRBJ1-1; D may be TRBD1 (5 bases). Germline CDR1 MRHNA, CDR2 SNTAGT. Trimming took off 6 bases at V and 6 bases at J, with 14 bases between the two ends. The CDR3 length is 13 residues.

The chain carries TRBV29-1 and TRBJ1-4; D is uncertain. CDR3 size: 13 residues. V lost 4 bases and J 10 bases, leaving 16 bases between the germline ends. CDR1 and CDR2 (germline): SQVTM, ANQGSEA. CDR3 nucleotides: TGCAGCGTTGCCGGGGAGAGTTTTGGAAAACTGTTTTTT. This sequence encodes CSVAGESFGKLFF.

About this clone itself: The same CDR3 is also encoded by other DNA sequences in this sample. The V gene is TRBV5-4, the J gene TRBJ2-2; TRBD2 agrees at 9 bases. The germline CDR1 and CDR2 sequences are SGHNT and YYREEE (reference sequence). V lost 4 bases, J lost 8 bases, and 12 bases stayed unmatched. This CDR3 contains 16 residues. Here the CDR3 reads CASSPNSGRSTGELFF. The CDR3 DNA reads TGTGCCAGCAGCCCGAATAGCGGGAGAAGTACTGGGGAGCTGTTTTTT.

In its sample, this clone was seen once. The rearrangement links TRBV27 to TRBJ1-5; 9 bases line up with TRBD1. J gave up 1 base and V 6 bases, and 4 bases lay outside the gene matches. Looked up from germline, CDR1 is MNHEY and CDR2 is SMNVEV (reference sequence). The CDR3 loop spans 15 amino acids. The CDR3: CASRTGGESNQPQHF. The DNA for the CDR3 is TGTGCCAGCAGGACAGGGGGAGAAAGCAATCAGCCCCAGCATTTT.

The CDR3 spells CASSAGLAGGTDTQYF. CDR3 in DNA: TGTGCCAGCAGCGCGGGACTAGCGGGAGGTACAGATACGCAGTATTTT. The genes are TRBV7-3 and TRBJ2-3; 15 nucleotides match TRBD2. Per germline, CDR1 SGHTA and CDR2 FQGTGA. J was trimmed by 3 bases and V by 5 bases; bases with no gene match: 3. This CDR3 has 16 amino acids.

Written as DNA, the CDR3 is TGTGCCAGCACAGGGGCCTGGGATCAGCCCCAGCATTTT. It yields the protein CASTGAWDQPQHF. This chain connects TRBV2 to TRBJ1-5; possibly TRBD1 for D (6 bases). CDR3 length: 13 amino acids. Deletions cut 7 bases from V and 5 bases from J, with 12 bases between. The germline V gene encodes CDR1 SNHLY and CDR2 FYNNEI.

This rearrangement joins TRBV19 to TRBJ2-7; TRBD1 agrees at 9 bases. The CDR3 consists of 16 residues. After removal of 7 bases from V and 5 bases from J, the junction contained 15 bases not matched to a gene. CDR1 is LNHDA and CDR2 is SQIVND in the germline V gene (reference sequence). The CDR3 region has the DNA TGTGCCAGTACCACAACCGCGGACAGGGGAAATCACGAGCAGTACTTC. As protein: CASTTTADRGNHEQYF.

CDR3 amino acids: CASSYRAETQYF. For the CDR3, the DNA is TGTGCCAGCAGTTACAGGGCTGAGACCCAGTACTTC. This sequence joins TRBV28 and TRBJ2-5, with D perhaps matching TRBD1 (6 bases). This CDR3 contains 12 residues. Germline V gene lookup returns CDR1 MDHEN and CDR2 SYDVKM. The V and J ends lost 4 bases and 5 bases respectively, with 8 bases between them. Filled out from reference TRBV28 and TRBJ2-5, the complete variable domain reads DVKVTQSSRYLVKRTGEKVFLECVQDMDHENMFWYRQDPGLGLRLIYFSYDVKMKEKGDIPEGYSVSREKKERFSLILESASTNQTSMYLCASSYRAETQYFGPGTRLLVL.

The V and J genes are TRBV4-1 and TRBJ2-4; tentatively, D is TRBD1 (6 bases). V was clipped by 3 bases and J by 7 bases, with 22 bases between them. The CDR3 is made up of 17 amino acids. Germline V gene data show CDR1 as MGHRA and CDR2 as YSYEKL. CDR3 sequence reads: CASSQVGSTGSANIQYF. CDR3 coding DNA: TGCGCCAGCAGCCAGGTGGGATCCACAGGGTCGGCCAACATTCAGTACTTC.

J is TRBJ2-7 and V is TRBV28, with D perhaps TRBD2 (5 bases). Trimming cost V 7 bases and J 2 bases, with 9 bases left between them. From germline, CDR1 is MDHEN and CDR2 SYDVKM. The CDR3 covers 12 residues. This CDR3 is CASTSSTYEQYF. CDR3 sequence (DNA): TGTGCCAGCACTAGCTCGACCTACGAGCAGTACTTC.

This chain uses TRBV6-2 or TRBV6-3 with TRBJ2-2; 7 bases match TRBD2. Germline CDR1 is MNHEY and CDR2 is SVGEGT. The junction had 10 bases not matched to a gene; V was cut back by 5 bases and J by 7 bases. The CDR3 covers 15 residues. In nucleotides, the CDR3 is TGTGCCAGCAGTGGCCAACTAGCGAAGGGCGGGGAGCTGTTTTTT. Its protein product is CASSGQLAKGGELFF.

The chain is built from TRBV29-1 and TRBJ1-5, with D possibly TRBD1 on 6 matching bases. Between the trimmed V and J ends, which lost 6 bases and 5 bases, there was a span of 14 bases. The CDR3 is made up of 13 amino acids. The V gene's germline CDR1 is SQVTM and CDR2 ANQGSEA. CDR3 region: CSVSTGYDQPQHF. The CDR3 DNA follows: TGCAGCGTGTCTACAGGGTACGATCAGCCCCAGCATTTT.

This clone has just a few counts. The chain joins TRBV6-4 to TRBJ2-1; 8 bases map to TRBD2. CDR3 size: 16 residues. Germline trimming cut 3 bases from V and 6 bases from J; bases unmatched to any gene: 10. Germline V lookup: CDR1 MRHNA, CDR2 SNTAGT. Here the CDR3 DNA reads TGTGCCAGCAGTGAGAGAGCGGGAGATTCGCCCAATGAGCAGTTCTTC. Translated: CASSERAGDSPNEQFF.

This clone appeared a few times. The chain links TRBV7-8 to TRBJ2-7; 14 bases match TRBD2. This CDR3 is built from 16 residues. The junction had 12 bases not matched to a gene; V was cut back by 7 bases and J by 7 bases. Germline V gene sequence: CDR1 SGHVS, CDR2 FQNEAQ. The CDR3 is CASKDTGLAGVREQYF. CDR3 bases: TGTGCCAGCAAGGATACGGGACTAGCGGGAGTGAGGGAGCAGTACTTC.

V gene TRBV5-8 combines with J gene TRBJ1-5; TRBD1 agrees at 11 bases. After removal of 3 bases from V and 6 bases from J, the junction contained 5 bases not matched to a gene. Germline CDR1 reads SGHTS; CDR2 reads YDEGEE. The CDR3 sequence is 15 residues long. CDR3 in DNA: TGTGCCAGCAGCTCGGACAGGGGGCTAAGTCAGCCCCAGCATTTT. This codes for CASSSDRGLSQPQHF.

There are a few counts of this clone. This rearrangement joins TRBV28 to TRBJ1-2; 8 bases match TRBD1. Germline-derived CDR1 and CDR2 are MDHEN and SYDVKM. The CDR3 spans 14 residues. V trimming: 6 bases; J trimming: 14 bases; junction bases outside the gene matches: 17. The CDR3 loop reads CASSQGQGTAARTF. CDR3 in DNA: TGTGCCAGCAGCCAAGGACAGGGTACGGCGGCTAGGACCTTC.

The chain joins TRBV4-2 to TRBJ1-2; TRBD1 might be the D (6 bases). Between the trimmed V and J ends, which lost 3 bases and 10 bases, there was a span of 15 bases. CDR1 is LGHNA and CDR2 is YNFKEQ in the germline V gene. The CDR3 extends over 13 amino acids. The CDR3 loop reads CASSHPGQGDYTF. CDR3 in DNA: TGTGCCAGCAGCCACCCGGGACAAGGAGACTACACCTTC.

The chain recombines TRBV9 with TRBJ2-5; 7 bases are a match to TRBD1. Germline V lookup: CDR1 SGDLS, CDR2 YYNGEE. The junction had 1 base not matched to a gene; V was cut back by 3 bases and J by 5 bases. This CDR3 is built from 12 residues. The CDR3 DNA reads as TGTGCCAGCAGCGAACAGGGGGAGACCCAGTACTTC. Translated, it gives CASSEQGETQYF. Together with reference TRBV9 and TRBJ2-5, the CDR3 gives the full variable domain: DSGVTQTPKHLITATGQRVTLRCSPRSGDLSVYWYQQSLDQGLQFLIQYYNGEERAKGNILERFSAQQFPDLHSELNLSSLELGDSALYFCASSEQGETQYFGPGTRLLVL.

V is TRBV5-1 and J is TRBJ2-7, with D tentatively TRBD2 (5 bases). Germline loops: CDR1 SGHRS, CDR2 YFSETQ. V dropped 4 bases and J dropped 6 bases, with 20 bases sitting between them. The length of the CDR3 is 15 residues. The CDR3 sequence: CASSGTSAEAPEQYF. CDR3 sequence (DNA): TGCGCCAGCAGCGGCACTTCAGCGGAGGCCCCCGAGCAGTACTTC.

The chain joins TRBV7-2 to TRBJ1-1, with D maybe TRBD1 (6 bases). Trimming cost V 2 bases and J 8 bases, with 15 bases left between them. Germline values: CDR1 SGHTA, CDR2 FQGNSA. The CDR3 is made up of 14 amino acids. The CDR3 DNA follows: TGTGCCAGCAGCTTACAGGGGCCCCCCACGGAAGCTTTCTTT. Protein: CASSLQGPPTEAFF. The full variable domain, with the rest looked up from reference TRBV7-2 and TRBJ1-1, is GAGVSQSPSNKVTEKGKDVELRCDPISGHTALYWYRQSLGQGLEFLIYFQGNSAPDKSGLPSDRFSAERTGGSVSTLTIQRTQQEDSAVYLCASSLQGPPTEAFFGQGTRLTVV.